Each of the 21 T cell receptor beta chains below was sequenced from the same sample in a study of T cell responses to AZD1222 COVID-19 vaccine. TCRdb's copy holds only in-frame clones and misses some; the assay was immunoSEQ multiplex PCR. The repertoire has 150,000 or so clones, roughly 90% of them found once; the top ten carry more than 1.2%. The material was peripheral blood, obtained on day 0 of AZD1222 vaccination. Source of these receptors: an adult in good health.

This chain links TRBV6-6 with TRBJ1-2, with 11 positions matching TRBD1. The CDR3 is 16 amino acids. Germline CDR1 and CDR2: MNHNY and SVGAGI (reference sequence). V was pared by 2 bases and J by 4 bases, with 6 bases of the junction left unmatched. The CDR3 bases are TGTGCCAGCAGTTACCCTCCGGGACAGGGGGGCTATGGCTACACCTTC. Its translation is CASSYPPGQGGYGYTF.

The rearrangement links TRBV18 to TRBJ2-1; tentative D call: TRBD2 (7 bases). Germline-derived CDR1 and CDR2 are KGHSH and LQKENI. Trimming took off 11 bases at V and 0 bases at J, with 20 bases between the two ends. The CDR3 extends over 16 amino acids. CDR3 sequence (DNA): TGTGCCGGCGGGGGCGCCCACCGGAGCTCCTACAATGAGCAGTTCTTC. Amino acids: CAGGGAHRSSYNEQFF.

The chain is built from TRBV19 and TRBJ1-5, with D unresolved. CDR1 is LNHDA and CDR2 is SQIVND in the germline V gene (reference sequence). The CDR3 consists of 14 residues. Deletions cut 6 bases from V and 0 bases from J, with 9 bases between. The CDR3 DNA follows: TGTGCCAGTAGGGACGGAATTAGCAATCAGCCCCAGCATTTT. Protein sequence: CASRDGISNQPQHF.

The gene calls are TRBV5-1 and TRBJ2-3; 7 positions match TRBD1. The CDR3 has 15 amino acids. The junction had 6 bases not matched to a gene; V was cut back by 3 bases and J by 2 bases. In germline, CDR1 is SGHRS, CDR2 YFSETQ. DNA of the CDR3: TGCGCCAGCAGCTGGGGACAGAGGACCACAGATACGCAGTATTTT. Translation gives CASSWGQRTTDTQYF.

V usage is TRBV7-9 and J usage is TRBJ1-1; D is uncertain. Germline assignment: CDR1 SEHNR and CDR2 FQNEAQ (reference sequence). CDR3 size: 10 residues. V lost 1 base, J lost 10 bases, and 4 bases lay in between. This chain's CDR3 is CASSLEVAFF. CDR3 nucleotides: TGTGCCAGCAGCTTAGAAGTAGCTTTCTTT.

The rearrangement uses TRBV4-3 and TRBJ2-2; 8 bases match TRBD2. This CDR3 has 16 amino acids. Trimming at V came to 4 bases and at J to 9 bases, leaving 13 bases not matched to a gene. Looked up from germline, CDR1 is LGHNA and CDR2 is YSLEER. For the CDR3, the DNA is TGCGCCAGCAGCCGGGGCCTCGCGGGGGGCCTCCGGGAGCTGTTTTTT. Its translation: CASSRGLAGGLRELFF.

V usage is TRBV28 and J usage is TRBJ2-7; 8 nucleotides line up with TRBD1. The V and J ends lost 6 bases and 3 bases, in that order; junction bases with no gene match: 13. The length of the CDR3 is 16 residues. CDR1 MDHEN and CDR2 SYDVKM come from the germline V gene. The CDR3: CASRLLRDRTDYEQYF. The CDR3 DNA reads as TGTGCCAGCAGATTACTGAGGGACAGGACCGACTACGAGCAGTACTTC.

The chain recombines TRBV7-2 with TRBJ2-5, with 10 positions matching TRBD1. CDR3 size: 15 residues. J was trimmed by 7 bases and V by 3 bases; bases with no gene match: 8. The V gene's germline CDR1 is SGHTA and CDR2 FQGNSA. The CDR3 DNA reads as TGTGCCAGCAGCTTGGTGGGACAGGGGTTTGCGACCCAGTACTTC. It is translated as CASSLVGQGFATQYF.

The rearrangement uses TRBV12-5 and TRBJ2-2; possibly TRBD2 for D (5 bases). Germline loops: CDR1 LGHNT, CDR2 FRNRAP. This CDR3 has 15 amino acids. V was shortened by 4 bases and J by 0 bases, with 9 bases between the two germline ends. CDR3 loop: CASGSSTTNTGELFF. DNA of the CDR3: TGTGCTAGTGGTTCTAGCACCACGAACACCGGGGAGCTGTTTTTT.

The rearrangement links TRBV28 to TRBJ2-5; tentatively, D is TRBD1 (8 bases). The germline V gene has CDR1 MDHEN and CDR2 SYDVKM. With 8 bases removed from V and 4 bases from J, the gap between germline ends came to 17 bases. The CDR3 totals 14 residues. The CDR3 nucleotides are TGTGCCAGCCAGGGGGCGGGAGTCAGAGAGACCCAGTACTTC. This gives the protein CASQGAGVRETQYF.

The chain has TRBV24-1 and TRBJ2-2; 8 nucleotides align to TRBD1. Looked up from germline, CDR1 is KGHDR and CDR2 is SFDVKD. This CDR3 spans 17 amino acids. V lost 2 bases to trimming and J lost 7 bases; unmatched junction nucleotides: 11. CDR3 in amino acids: CATSDSDRGTLVGELFF. The CDR3 nucleotides read TGTGCCACCAGTGATTCAGACAGGGGTACCCTAGTCGGGGAGCTGTTTTTT.

This chain connects TRBV29-1 to TRBJ1-1, with D unclear. The CDR3 sequence is 14 residues long. CDR1 and CDR2 from the germline V gene are SQVTM and ANQGSEA. Deletions cut 5 bases from V and 3 bases from J, with 16 bases between. The CDR3 DNA reads as TGCAGCGTTATTCCCCGAGGGCTGGACACTGAAGCTTTCTTT. Protein: CSVIPRGLDTEAFF. Full variable domain (remainder filled in from reference TRBV29-1 and TRBJ1-1): SAVISQKPSRDICQRGTSLTIQCQVDSQVTMMFWYRQQPGQSLTLIATANQGSEATYESGFVIDKFPISRPNLTFSTLTVSNMSPEDSSIYLCSVIPRGLDTEAFFGQGTRLTVV.

This sequence joins TRBV18 and TRBJ2-7; TRBD2 matches 7 bases. CDR3 length: 14 residues. V trimming: 2 bases; J trimming: 5 bases; junction bases outside the gene matches: 6. Germline CDR1 KGHSH, CDR2 LQKENI. CDR3 in amino acids: CASSPGAGQNEQYF. The CDR3 DNA sequence: TGTGCCAGCTCACCAGGAGCGGGGCAGAACGAGCAGTACTTC.

This chain uses TRBV6-2 or TRBV6-3 with TRBJ2-3, with no clear D. Trimming stripped 0 bases from V and 3 bases from J, with 7 bases between. CDR1 and CDR2 (germline): MNHEY, SVGEGT. This CDR3 region has 14 residues. The CDR3: CASSYSGTTDTQYF. CDR3 DNA: TGTGCCAGCAGTTACTCTGGTACTACAGATACGCAGTATTTT.

The V gene is TRBV12-3 or TRBV12-4, the J gene TRBJ2-1, with D perhaps matching TRBD1 (5 bases). The CDR3 sequence is 13 residues long. V was clipped by 6 bases and J by 7 bases, with 13 bases between them. This CDR3 reads CASRYLKGNEQFF. The DNA of the CDR3 is TGTGCCAGCAGATACTTAAAGGGGAATGAGCAGTTCTTC.

This chain connects TRBV18 to TRBJ2-7, with 9 bases lining up with TRBD1. CDR3 length: 14 amino acids. From germline, CDR1 is KGHSH and CDR2 LQKENI. Germline trimming cut 10 bases from V and 6 bases from J; bases unmatched to any gene: 13. The CDR3 sequence: CATVSRDRVGEQYF. CDR3 nucleotides: TGTGCCACCGTGAGCCGGGACAGGGTGGGCGAGCAGTACTTC.

This rearrangement joins TRBV5-5 to TRBJ2-1; 9 bases match TRBD2. CDR3 length: 15 amino acids. Trimming at V came to 7 bases and at J to 1 base, leaving 6 bases not matched to a gene. Per the germline V gene, CDR1 is SGHKS and CDR2 is YYEKEE (reference sequence). In DNA form, the CDR3 reads TGTGCCAGCGCTCTTAGCGGGAGTTCCTACAATGAGCAGTTCTTC. The encoded protein is CASALSGSSYNEQFF.

In DNA, the CDR3 is TGTGCCAGCAGCTCGCAAAGGGAGCTGTTTTTT. Encoded protein: CASSSQRELFF. V and J are TRBV7-9 and TRBJ2-2; no clear D gene. Trimming took off 4 bases at V and 9 bases at J, with 6 bases between the two ends. CDR1 is SEHNR, CDR2 FQNEAQ, per germline (reference sequence). The CDR3 covers 11 residues. The full variable domain, its missing parts supplied by reference TRBV7-9 and TRBJ2-2, is DTGVSQNPRHKITKRGQNVTFRCDPISEHNRLYWYRQTLGQGPEFLTYFQNEAQLEKSRLLSDRFSAERPKGSFSTLEIQRTEQGDSAMYLCASSSQRELFFGEGSRLTVL.

The V call is TRBV9, the J call TRBJ1-4; tentative D call: TRBD1 (6 bases). Trimming took 3 bases from V and 3 from J, leaving 12 bases between them. The germline CDR1 and CDR2 sequences are SGDLS and YYNGEE. The CDR3 is 15 amino acids. The CDR3 DNA reads as TGTGCCAGCAGCGCAACAGGGTCTTCTAATGAAAAACTGTTTTTT. Protein product: CASSATGSSNEKLFF.

The CDR3 sequence: CASSLSTAGGPPTYEQYF. CDR3 sequence (DNA): TGTGCCAGCAGTTTATCGACAGCGGGAGGGCCTCCGACCTACGAGCAGTACTTC. This chain connects TRBV27 to TRBJ2-7, with 10 bases lining up with TRBD2. The junction had 10 bases not matched to a gene; V was cut back by 0 bases and J by 2 bases. The CDR3 consists of 18 residues. Germline V gene lookup returns CDR1 MNHEY and CDR2 SMNVEV (reference sequence).

The rearrangement links TRBV5-1 to TRBJ2-3; D may be TRBD2 (5 bases). The CDR3 contains 14 residues. Germline values: CDR1 SGHRS, CDR2 YFSETQ. The V and J ends lost 8 bases and 4 bases respectively, with 17 bases between them. CDR3: CASRRERTADTQYF. In DNA, the CDR3 is TGCGCCAGTAGGAGAGAGCGGACCGCAGATACGCAGTATTTT.